The 21 T cell receptor beta chains listed next were all sequenced from one sample in a study of blood T cell repertoires in COVID-19. Produced via immunoSEQ multiplex PCR; TCRdb's table is partial and in-frame only. The repertoire holds 250,000 to 300,000 clones, with around 92% as singletons. Input material: peripheral blood. The source is a woman in her 30s with COVID-19, enrolled during active disease.

This clone showed up just once. The chain employs TRBV7-2 and TRBJ2-7; 11 nucleotides align to TRBD1. Unmatched junction bases numbered 5, after V lost 4 bases and J lost 6 bases. CDR1 is SGHTA and CDR2 is FQGNSA in the germline V gene. The CDR3 length is 14 residues. The CDR3 is CASSYPGTGGEQYF. Here the CDR3 DNA reads TGTGCCAGCAGCTACCCCGGGACAGGGGGCGAGCAGTACTTC. The full variable domain, in which reference TRBV7-2 and TRBJ2-7 provide the parts outside the CDR3, is GAGVSQSPSNKVTEKGKDVELRCDPISGHTALYWYRQSLGQGLEFLIYFQGNSAPDKSGLPSDRFSAERTGGSVSTLTIQRTQQEDSAVYLCASSYPGTGGEQYFGPGTRLTVT.

The chain is built from TRBV6-6 and TRBJ2-3, with D maybe TRBD2 (6 bases). In germline, CDR1 is MNHNY, CDR2 SVGAGI (reference sequence). This CDR3 has 16 residues. The V end was cut by 0 bases, the J end by 0 bases, with 10 bases between. The CDR3 coding sequence is TGTGCCAGCAGTTACTCGTACGGGGGAAGCACAGATACGCAGTATTTT. It encodes CASSYSYGGSTDTQYF.

The chain joins TRBV3-1 (or the pseudogene TRBV3-2) to TRBJ1-1; D ambiguous. CDR3 size: 12 residues. Looked up from germline, CDR1 is LGHDT and CDR2 is YNNKEL (reference sequence). V was pared by 0 bases and J by 7 bases, with 6 bases between. The CDR3 region is CASSQDSVEAFF. The CDR3 DNA reads as TGTGCCAGCAGCCAAGATTCAGTTGAAGCTTTCTTT.

The chain links TRBV28 to TRBJ2-7; 11 positions match TRBD1. The CDR3 contains 14 residues. Germline lookup yields CDR1 MDHEN and CDR2 SYDVKM. Unmatched junction bases numbered 7, after V lost 10 bases and J lost 2 bases. The CDR3 loop reads CATRGQGVTYEQYF. The CDR3 DNA reads TGTGCCACCCGGGGACAGGGGGTTACCTACGAGCAGTACTTC.

The genes are TRBV28 and TRBJ1-1; possible D gene TRBD1, 6 bases. Trimming left V 5 bases short and J 0 bases short, with 16 bases between. This CDR3 has 16 amino acids. The germline CDR1 and CDR2 sequences are MDHEN and SYDVKM. Written as DNA, the CDR3 is TGTGCCAGCAGTCCCAGCTGGACAGAAATGAACACTGAAGCTTTCTTT. Residues: CASSPSWTEMNTEAFF.

J is TRBJ2-1 and V is TRBV6-2 or TRBV6-3; a weak D match, TRBD1 (6 bases). The germline V and J ends were trimmed by 2 bases and 10 bases, with 12 bases remaining between them. Germline V CDR1 and CDR2: MNHEY, SVGEGT. CDR3 length: 13 residues. CDR3 region: CASSYVSGAEQFF. The DNA for the CDR3 is TGTGCCAGCAGTTACGTTTCAGGGGCCGAGCAGTTCTTC.

The chain carries TRBV20-1 and TRBJ2-7, with 9 positions matching TRBD1. Trimming at V came to 3 bases and at J to 3 bases, leaving 12 bases not matched to a gene. CDR1 and CDR2 from the germline V gene are DFQATT and SNEGSKA (reference sequence). This CDR3 is built from 16 residues. CDR3 protein: CSASSTGTGSGYEQYF. The CDR3 coding sequence is TGCAGTGCTAGTTCGACCGGGACAGGGTCAGGCTACGAGCAGTACTTC.

This clone occurred a few times. The rearrangement uses TRBV9 and TRBJ1-2; no clear D gene. This CDR3 region has 13 residues. Trimming took 0 bases from V and 3 from J, leaving 6 bases between them. CDR1 and CDR2 (germline): SGDLS, YYNGEE. The CDR3 spells CASSVVPDYGYTF. In DNA, the CDR3 is TGTGCCAGCAGCGTAGTACCGGACTATGGCTACACCTTC.

The genes are TRBV5-1 and TRBJ1-2; 7 bases are a match to TRBD1. CDR1 and CDR2 from the germline V gene are SGHRS and YFSETQ. V gave up 3 bases and J gave up 5 bases; unmatched junction bases: 10. This CDR3 comprises 15 residues. CDR3 in DNA: TGCGCCAGCAGCTCGACAGGGTCCTGGGAGTATGGCTACACCTTC. Translating gives CASSSTGSWEYGYTF.

The chain joins TRBV6-5 to TRBJ2-3; TRBD2 matches 7 bases. Losses at the gene ends were 0 bases for V and 4 bases for J; bases not matched to a gene: 7. This CDR3 has 16 amino acids. Germline CDR1 MNHEY, CDR2 SVGAGI. Here the CDR3 reads CASSYSRGGDPDTQYF. CDR3 DNA sequence: TGTGCCAGCAGTTACTCTCGTGGGGGGGACCCAGATACGCAGTATTTT.

About this clone itself: Other DNA sequences of this sample code for an identical CDR3. The chain carries TRBV27 and TRBJ2-7; 7 bases are a match to TRBD1. CDR1 MNHEY and CDR2 SMNVEV come from the germline V gene (reference sequence). This CDR3 contains 14 residues. The trim removed 3 bases at V and 4 bases at J, leaving 6 bases unmatched. Here the CDR3 DNA reads TGTGCCAGCAGTTTGGTAGGCAGGGGGTACGAGCAGTACTTC. Protein product: CASSLVGRGYEQYF.

This chain uses TRBV6-5 with TRBJ2-1; D perhaps matches TRBD1 (5 bases). The CDR3 extends over 13 amino acids. V lost 7 bases and J 5 bases, leaving 12 bases between the germline ends. Looked up from germline, CDR1 is MNHEY and CDR2 is SVGAGI. The CDR3 nucleotides are TGTGCCAGCACCTCACCAGGGAACAATGAGCAGTTCTTC. This translates into CASTSPGNNEQFF.

V is TRBV5-6 and J is TRBJ1-5; TRBD1 aligns across 9 bases. Germline V CDR1 and CDR2: SGHDT, YYEEEE. Trimming removed 0 bases from V and 7 bases from J; junction bases left unmatched: 5. The CDR3 loop spans 15 amino acids. The CDR3 is CASSLGHRGRQPQHF. The CDR3 region has the DNA TGTGCCAGCAGCTTGGGACACAGGGGGCGGCAGCCCCAGCATTTT.

This rearrangement joins TRBV6-5 to TRBJ1-2; maybe TRBD1 (5 bases). The CDR3 is 14 residues long. CDR1 is MNHEY, CDR2 SVGAGI, per germline. Trimming left V 5 bases short and J 3 bases short, with 13 bases between. The CDR3 region has the DNA TGTGCCAGCAGTCACAGGACGGACGACTATGGCTACACCTTC. Translated, it gives CASSHRTDDYGYTF.

This clone was found many times. The chain employs TRBV13 and TRBJ2-7; tentatively, D is TRBD2 (5 bases). The germline V gene encodes CDR1 PRHDT and CDR2 FYEKMQ (reference sequence). This CDR3 is 13 amino acids long. V shed 2 bases and J shed 7 bases, with 12 bases lying between them. The CDR3 loop reads CASSLIGVGEQYF. CDR3 DNA sequence: TGTGCCAGCAGCTTAATCGGGGTGGGGGAGCAGTACTTC.

This clone was counted a single time. The rearrangement joins TRBV29-1 to TRBJ1-1; the D gene is possibly TRBD1 (5 bases). The germline V gene encodes CDR1 SQVTM and CDR2 ANQGSEA. Trimming removed 6 bases at V and 1 base at J, with 18 bases between. CDR3 length equals 15 residues. CDR3 loop: CSVAEWGGTNTEAFF. For the CDR3, the DNA is TGCAGCGTCGCCGAGTGGGGGGGAACGAACACTGAAGCTTTCTTT.

The chain recombines TRBV6-6 with TRBJ1-1, with D possibly being TRBD1 (5 bases). Trimming took off 1 base at V and 7 bases at J, with 13 bases between the two ends. The CDR3 totals 14 residues. Germline V gene data show CDR1 as MNHNY and CDR2 as SVGAGI (reference sequence). CDR3 loop: CASSYLGGVDEAFF. The CDR3 DNA reads as TGTGCCAGCAGTTACTTGGGGGGGGTGGATGAAGCTTTCTTT.

The chain uses TRBV5-1 and TRBJ1-6; D ambiguous. The CDR3 is 15 amino acids. From germline, CDR1 is SGHRS and CDR2 YFSETQ. Trimming pared 2 bases from V and 7 bases from J, leaving 13 bases between. The CDR3 DNA reads TGCGCCAGCAGCTTCGCTGCGTCGGGGAATTCACCCCTCCACTTT. Its protein is CASSFAASGNSPLHF.

This clone was recorded once. The chain couples TRBV13 to TRBJ2-3; a weak D match, TRBD1 (6 bases). CDR1 and CDR2 from the germline V gene are PRHDT and FYEKMQ (reference sequence). V lost 1 base and J lost 9, with 14 bases in between. This CDR3 is 14 amino acids long. The CDR3 DNA is TGTGCCAGCAGCTTAGCCCGCTGGCAGGGGACGCAGTATTTT. Translation: CASSLARWQGTQYF. Filled out from reference TRBV13 and TRBJ2-3, the complete variable domain reads AAGVIQSPRHLIKEKRETATLKCYPIPRHDTVYWYQQGPGQDPQFLISFYEKMQSDKGSIPDRFSAQQFSDYHSELNMSSLELGDSALYFCASSLARWQGTQYFGPGTRLTVL.

This CDR3 reads CASSDLPGQSNSPLHF. The DNA of the CDR3 is TGTGCCAGCTCAGACTTACCGGGACAGTCTAATTCACCCCTCCACTTT. This chain connects TRBV18 to TRBJ1-6, with 7 bases lining up with TRBD1. V was pared by 5 bases and J by 6 bases, with 10 bases of the junction left unmatched. Germline CDR1 and CDR2: KGHSH and LQKENI. This CDR3 is 16 amino acids long.

As to this clone: The same CDR3 also results from other DNA sequences found in this sample. This chain uses TRBV19 with TRBJ1-1, with 7 nucleotides matching TRBD1. The V and J ends lost 5 bases and 1 base, in that order; junction bases with no gene match: 4. The germline gives CDR1 LNHDA, CDR2 SQIVND (reference sequence). The CDR3 covers 14 residues. This CDR3 is CASSWGQTNTEAFF. As DNA, the CDR3 is TGTGCCAGTAGTTGGGGACAGACGAACACTGAAGCTTTCTTT.